The 22 T cell receptor beta chains below all came from one sample that was sequenced in a study of blood T cell repertoires in COVID-19. Generated by immunoSEQ multiplex PCR, the TCRdb table keeps only in-frame clones and is missing some. Here the sample spans tens of thousands of clones, 88% being singletons. The specimen was peripheral blood. The receptors derive from a woman aged 55-70 years with COVID-19, enrolled during active disease.

The gene calls are TRBV4-2 and TRBJ2-6; D may be TRBD1 (5 bases). The V and J ends lost 1 base and 5 bases respectively, with 15 bases between them. Germline V gives CDR1 LGHNA, CDR2 YNFKEQ. The CDR3 consists of 17 residues. DNA of the CDR3: TGTGCCAGCAGCCAAGCGGGCCAGGGCGGATGGGCCAACGTCCTGACTTTC. Its translation is CASSQAGQGGWANVLTF.

The gene calls are TRBV24-1 and TRBJ2-3; 7 bases align to TRBD2. There are 14 residues in the CDR3. The germline V gene encodes CDR1 KGHDR and CDR2 SFDVKD. V shed 4 bases, J shed 3 bases, and the junction held 3 bases outside the gene matches. The CDR3 is CATSDASGTDTQYF. Written as DNA, the CDR3 is TGTGCCACCAGTGACGCTAGCGGTACAGATACGCAGTATTTT.

The chain couples TRBV6-6 to TRBJ1-1; D remains ambiguous. V dropped 8 bases and J dropped 0 bases, with 7 bases sitting between them. The CDR3 is 12 residues long. Per germline, CDR1 MNHNY and CDR2 SVGAGI (reference sequence). CDR3 protein: CASESLNTEAFF. CDR3 coding DNA: TGTGCCAGCGAGAGTTTGAACACTGAAGCTTTCTTT.

The gene calls are TRBV24-1 and TRBJ2-1; D unresolved. V was cut by 7 bases and J by 0 bases, with 6 bases left in between. The CDR3 covers 13 residues. CDR1 is KGHDR and CDR2 is SFDVKD in the germline V gene. The CDR3 spells CATSTGSYNEQFF. As DNA, the CDR3 is TGTGCCACCAGCACGGGCTCCTACAATGAGCAGTTCTTC.

The genes are TRBV21-1 and TRBJ2-1; the D call of TRBD2 is as the table states it, not checked on the DNA. TRBV21-1 has pseudogene status. The CDR3 is made up of 17 amino acids. Here the CDR3 reads CASSARLDSSSYNEQFF. The CDR3 DNA sequence: TGTGCCAGCAGCGCAAGACTAGACTCGAGCTCCTACAATGAGCAGTTCTTC.

The chain links TRBV28 to TRBJ2-1; TRBD2 aligns across 7 bases. The junction had 10 bases not matched to a gene; V was cut back by 5 bases and J by 6 bases. Germline values: CDR1 MDHEN, CDR2 SYDVKM. This CDR3 is built from 15 residues. The CDR3 region is CASSGGRVLFNEQFF. The CDR3 nucleotides read TGTGCCAGCAGTGGGGGGAGGGTCTTATTCAATGAGCAGTTCTTC.

V usage is TRBV19 and J usage is TRBJ1-1; no firm D call. This CDR3 has 12 residues. V was clipped by 11 bases and J by 3 bases, with 13 bases between them. CDR1 is LNHDA, CDR2 SQIVND, per germline (reference sequence). The CDR3 bases are TGTGCCGCCAGCGGTCAGTACACTGAAGCTTTCTTT. Translated: CAASGQYTEAFF.

This CDR3 reads CASSERSMNTEAFF. The CDR3 DNA is TGTGCCAGCAGTGAGAGATCCATGAACACTGAAGCTTTCTTT. This chain connects TRBV2 to TRBJ1-1; D gene unclear. The germline CDR1 and CDR2 sequences are SNHLY and FYNNEI. The V end lost 3 bases, the J end lost 0 bases, and 8 bases lay between the germline ends. The CDR3 sequence is 14 residues long.

The chain is built from TRBV6-5 and TRBJ2-7, with 9 bases aligning to TRBD1. V trimming: 6 bases; J trimming: 4 bases; junction bases outside the gene matches: 7. The CDR3 totals 14 residues. Per germline, CDR1 MNHEY and CDR2 SVGAGI. The CDR3 nucleotides are TGTGCCAGCAGACAACAGGGGGCGGGATACGAGCAGTACTTC. Its translation: CASRQQGAGYEQYF.

V is TRBV27 and J is TRBJ2-1, with 9 bases lining up with TRBD1. Germline V lookup: CDR1 MNHEY, CDR2 SMNVEV (reference sequence). The V gene end was trimmed by 5 bases and the J gene end by 6 bases; junction bases not matched to a gene: 8. The CDR3 length is 15 residues. The CDR3 bases are TGTGCCAGCAGTGACAGGGGGTACCGCAGCAATGAGCAGTTCTTC. Translation: CASSDRGYRSNEQFF.

Here the CDR3 reads CASSLSPDNEQFF. The CDR3 bases are TGCGCCAGCAGCTTGTCCCCGGACAATGAGCAGTTCTTC. The chain is built from TRBV5-1 and TRBJ2-1; no clear D. The length of the CDR3 is 13 residues. CDR1 SGHRS and CDR2 YFSETQ come from the germline V gene. Between the trimmed V and J ends, which lost 1 base and 5 bases, there was a span of 7 bases. Combining the CDR3 with reference TRBV5-1 and TRBJ2-1 gives the whole variable domain KAGVTQTPRYLIKTRGQQVTLSCSPISGHRSVSWYQQTPGQGLQFLFEYFSETQRNKGNFPGRFSGRQFSNSRSEMNVSTLELGDSALYLCASSLSPDNEQFFGPGTRLTVL.

The V gene is TRBV5-1, the J gene TRBJ2-1, with TRBD2 matching over 8 bases. The length of the CDR3 is 15 residues. CDR1 is SGHRS and CDR2 is YFSETQ in the germline V gene. V dropped 2 bases and J dropped 4; count of bases not matched to a gene: 5. The CDR3 loop is CASSLTSGSYNEQFF. The CDR3 DNA follows: TGCGCCAGCAGCTTAACGAGCGGGAGTTACAATGAGCAGTTCTTC.

The chain recombines TRBV4-1 with TRBJ1-5; TRBD1 matches 7 bases. V lost 8 bases, J lost 0 bases, and 7 bases stayed unmatched. Germline-derived CDR1 and CDR2 are MGHRA and YSYEKL. This CDR3 has 15 residues. The CDR3 DNA sequence: TGCGCCAGCGGGATCACAGGGGATAGCAATCAGCCCCAGCATTTT. Its translation: CASGITGDSNQPQHF.

The chain links TRBV6-5 to TRBJ1-4; a weak D match, TRBD1 (6 bases). Germline V gene data show CDR1 as MNHEY and CDR2 as SVGAGI. The CDR3 is 13 residues long. V lost 7 bases and J 3 bases, leaving 9 bases between the germline ends. CDR3 sequence: CASKTGPNEKLFF. The CDR3 DNA is TGTGCCAGCAAGACAGGACCTAATGAAAAACTGTTTTTT.

The rearrangement uses TRBV5-1 and TRBJ2-2; D remains ambiguous. This CDR3 has 11 residues. Germline CDR1 and CDR2: SGHRS and YFSETQ. The V end was cut by 2 bases, the J end by 9 bases, with 5 bases between. The CDR3 here is CASSFGRELFF. The CDR3 DNA follows: TGCGCCAGCAGCTTTGGGCGGGAGCTGTTTTTT.

This chain links TRBV4-3 with TRBJ1-5, with 10 nucleotides matching TRBD1. Germline V gene data show CDR1 as LGHNA and CDR2 as YSLEER. The CDR3 runs to 16 residues. The junction had 6 bases not matched to a gene; V was cut back by 1 base and J by 6 bases. This chain's CDR3 is CASSQGWTGGTQPQHF. CDR3 nucleotide sequence: TGCGCCAGCAGCCAAGGGTGGACAGGGGGTACTCAGCCCCAGCATTTT.

CDR3 nucleotide sequence: TGTGCCAGCAGCCACCCCGAACGGGGATCTTCCTACAATGAGCAGTTCTTC. Translated: CASSHPERGSSYNEQFF. V usage is TRBV9 and J usage is TRBJ2-1; perhaps TRBD2 as D (5 bases). Per the germline V gene, CDR1 is SGDLS and CDR2 is YYNGEE. This CDR3 region has 17 residues. Trimming cost V 4 bases and J 1 base, with 18 bases left between them.

The chain couples TRBV2 to TRBJ2-3, with D unresolved. The CDR3 length is 14 residues. Germline V lookup: CDR1 SNHLY, CDR2 FYNNEI. V lost 3 bases and J lost 1, with 8 bases in between. The CDR3 region is CASSDSSGTDTQYF. The DNA for the CDR3 is TGTGCCAGCAGTGATTCCAGCGGCACAGATACGCAGTATTTT.

The V call is TRBV19, the J call TRBJ2-7; no clear D. The CDR3 extends over 15 amino acids. Trimming stripped 1 base from V and 0 bases from J, with 10 bases between. Germline CDR1 reads LNHDA; CDR2 reads SQIVND (reference sequence). In DNA, the CDR3 is TGTGCCAGTAGTATAGGGCAACCTGCCTCCTACGAGCAGTACTTC. Protein: CASSIGQPASYEQYF.

The J gene is TRBJ2-5, the V gene TRBV4-3; a possible D gene is TRBD2 (5 bases). The V end was cut by 2 bases, the J end by 5 bases, with 9 bases between. Germline CDR1 and CDR2: LGHNA and YSLEER. This CDR3 is built from 13 residues. The CDR3 DNA reads as TGCGCCAGCAGCCAATCCCCGGGGGAGACCCAGTACTTC. Protein sequence: CASSQSPGETQYF.

The V call is TRBV7-8, the J call TRBJ1-5, with D perhaps TRBD1 (5 bases). Between the trimmed V and J ends, which lost 2 bases and 7 bases, there was a span of 18 bases. The CDR3 is 16 amino acids. Germline V CDR1 and CDR2: SGHVS, FQNEAQ. The chain's CDR3 is CASSLIAPGIGQPQHF. In nucleotides, the CDR3 is TGTGCCAGCAGCTTAATCGCCCCAGGGATCGGGCAGCCCCAGCATTTT.

This sequence joins TRBV5-6 and TRBJ2-7; 7 bases fit TRBD1. The CDR3 has 14 residues. The V and J ends lost 4 bases and 3 bases, in that order; junction bases with no gene match: 7. Germline CDR1 and CDR2: SGHDT and YYEEEE. The CDR3 DNA follows: TGTGCCAGCAGCGTGGACAGGAACGACTACGAGCAGTACTTC. Amino acid sequence: CASSVDRNDYEQYF.